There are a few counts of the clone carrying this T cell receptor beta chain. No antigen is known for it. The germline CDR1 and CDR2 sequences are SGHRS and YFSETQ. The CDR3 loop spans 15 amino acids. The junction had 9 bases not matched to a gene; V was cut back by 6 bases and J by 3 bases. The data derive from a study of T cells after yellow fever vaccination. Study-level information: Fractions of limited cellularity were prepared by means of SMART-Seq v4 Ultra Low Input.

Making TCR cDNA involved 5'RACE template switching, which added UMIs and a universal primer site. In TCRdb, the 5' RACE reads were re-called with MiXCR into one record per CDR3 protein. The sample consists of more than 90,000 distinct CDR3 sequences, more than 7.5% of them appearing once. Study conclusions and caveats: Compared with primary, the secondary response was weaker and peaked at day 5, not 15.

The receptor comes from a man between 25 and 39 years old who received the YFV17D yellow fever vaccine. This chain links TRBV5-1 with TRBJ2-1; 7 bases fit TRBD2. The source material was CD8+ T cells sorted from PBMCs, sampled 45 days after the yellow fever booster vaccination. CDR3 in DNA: TGCGCCAGCACCCCCGCGGGGGTCGGCTACAATGAGCAGTTCTTC. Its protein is CASTPAGVGYNEQFF. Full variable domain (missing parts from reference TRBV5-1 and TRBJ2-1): KAGVTQTPRYLIKTRGQQVTLSCSPISGHRSVSWYQQTPGQGLQFLFEYFSETQRNKGNFPGRFSGRQFSNSRSEMNVSTLELGDSALYLCASTPAGVGYNEQFFGPGTRLTVL.